This T cell receptor beta chain was identified during a study of T cells in Graves' hyperthyroidism and ophthalmopathy. Study-wide results and limits: Most thyroid clonotypes expanded above 0.001 were also detected in blood.

Researchers took RNA transcripts and amplified the TCR beta CDR3 regions from them. HTBI primers drove first-round RT-PCR of the TCR CDR3. TCRdb passed the multiplex PCR reads through MiXCR, listing each CDR3 protein once. The sample includes 530,000 or so distinct CDR3 sequences, about 24% of them seen just once. The PBMCs studied were ones that came from 10 ml fresh peripheral blood. This clonotype was recorded many times. Its antigen is unidentified. This receptor was obtained from a woman in her 30s with Graves' ophthalmopathy. Sequenced material: blood.

CDR3 residues: CASSLSEAGAETQYF. CDR3 in DNA: TGTGCCAGCAGTTTATCGGAGGCGGGGGCAGAGACCCAGTACTTC. This sequence joins TRBV27 and TRBJ2-5; the D gene is possibly TRBD2 (7 bases). The CDR3 runs 15 residues. V gave up 0 bases and J gave up 4 bases, with 12 bases separating them. Germline CDR1 is MNHEY and CDR2 is SMNVEV (reference sequence).